Below, 23 T cell receptor beta chains from the same sample are listed, as sequenced in a study of T cells in Graves' hyperthyroidism and ophthalmopathy. Researchers amplified the TCR beta CDR3 regions from RNA transcripts. TCR CDR3 regions were first amplified by RT-PCR with HTBI primers. TCRdb independently ran MiXCR on the multiplex PCR reads; one entry per CDR3 protein. The data hold around 300,000 distinct CDR3 sequences, with roughly an eighth observed a single time. Material: blood. The receptors come from a woman in her thirties or forties with Graves' ophthalmopathy.

This clonotype showed up many times. This chain connects TRBV20-1 to TRBJ2-4; TRBD2 agrees at 7 bases. Germline CDR1 is DFQATT and CDR2 is SNEGSKA (reference sequence). This CDR3 has 13 residues. This CDR3 reads CSSFSGAKNIQYF. The CDR3 nucleotides read TGCAGCTCCTTCAGCGGGGCAAAAAACATTCAGTACTTC.

This clonotype has more than one count but fewer than ten. The chain uses TRBV10-1 and TRBJ1-5; D is unclear. Trimming stripped 3 bases from V and 3 bases from J, with 6 bases between. The V gene's germline CDR1 is WNHNN and CDR2 SYGVQD (reference sequence). The CDR3 loop spans 13 amino acids. CDR3 loop: CASSDGDNQPQHF. The CDR3 DNA follows: TGCGCCAGCAGTGATGGTGACAATCAGCCCCAGCATTTT.

This clonotype was observed at least ten times. The chain couples TRBV7-9 to TRBJ1-1; D remains unclear. The V end lost 5 bases, the J end lost 11 bases, and 18 bases lay between the germline ends. This CDR3 contains 13 residues. Germline V lookup: CDR1 SEHNR, CDR2 FQNEAQ (reference sequence). The CDR3 reads CASSPYRQLQAFF. CDR3 coding DNA: TGTGCCAGCAGCCCCTACCGGCAATTGCAGGCTTTCTTT.

This clonotype was found many times. This rearrangement joins TRBV20-1 to TRBJ2-7, with a possible D match to TRBD2 (6 bases). Per the germline V gene, CDR1 is DFQATT and CDR2 is SNEGSKA (reference sequence). CDR3 length: 13 amino acids. Deletions cut 6 bases from V and 3 bases from J, with 15 bases between. The CDR3 protein is CSASLGGRYEQYF. In nucleotides, the CDR3 is TGCAGTGCGAGTCTTGGAGGGCGCTACGAGCAGTACTTC.

In its sample, this clonotype was seen a few times. The chain combines TRBV3-1 with TRBJ2-2, with a tentative D call TRBD2 (6 bases). From germline, CDR1 is LGHDT and CDR2 YNNKEL (reference sequence). There are 15 residues in the CDR3. V lost 5 bases, J lost 4 bases, and 14 bases lay in between. The CDR3 loop reads CASSLEGGSTGELFF. The CDR3 coding sequence is TGTGCCAGCAGCTTGGAGGGAGGAAGCACCGGGGAGCTGTTTTTT.

The table lists this clonotype with a few counts. The V gene is TRBV6-1, the J gene TRBJ2-5; D call uncertain. With 2 bases removed from V and 2 bases from J, the gap between germline ends came to 9 bases. Germline V CDR1 and CDR2: MNHNS, SASEGT. This CDR3 is built from 14 residues. This chain's CDR3 is CASSENYNQETQYF. CDR3 nucleotides: TGTGCCAGCAGTGAAAACTACAATCAAGAGACCCAGTACTTC.

V and J are TRBV6-1 and TRBJ1-3; no definite D call. Germline-derived CDR1 and CDR2 are MNHNS and SASEGT. The length of the CDR3 is 16 residues. Trimming left V 5 bases short and J 0 bases short, with 14 bases between. The CDR3 coding sequence is TGTGCCAGCAGTCTAATGACACCCTCCTCTGGAAACACCATATATTTT. This gives the protein CASSLMTPSSGNTIYF.

This clonotype was seen ten or more times. The chain recombines TRBV6-1 with TRBJ1-1, with TRBD1 as a possible D gene (6 bases). The CDR3 contains 15 residues. The germline V and J ends were trimmed by 3 bases and 0 bases, with 11 bases remaining between them. Looked up from germline, CDR1 is MNHNS and CDR2 is SASEGT. CDR3: CASSDRGRLNTEAFF. In nucleotides, the CDR3 is TGTGCCAGCAGTGACAGGGGAAGGCTGAACACTGAAGCTTTCTTT.

This clonotype was detected many times. V usage is TRBV28 and J usage is TRBJ2-4; D remains unclear. Germline loops: CDR1 MDHEN, CDR2 SYDVKM. The CDR3 is 13 amino acids. The V and J ends lost 2 bases and 7 bases respectively, with 9 bases between them. CDR3 bases: TGTGCCAGCAGTTTAGAGGAATTGAACATTCAGTACTTC. Translating gives CASSLEELNIQYF.

This clonotype was observed at least ten times. The genes are TRBV20-1 and TRBJ2-7, with 7 bases that match TRBD2. CDR3 length: 14 amino acids. V trimming: 6 bases; J trimming: 3 bases; junction bases outside the gene matches: 11. Germline CDR1 reads DFQATT; CDR2 reads SNEGSKA (reference sequence). CDR3 protein: CSARGLADIYEQYF. The CDR3 coding sequence is TGCAGTGCGCGAGGGCTAGCGGATATCTACGAGCAGTACTTC.

This clonotype occurred many times. This chain joins TRBV20-1 and TRBJ2-3; 14 bases align to TRBD2. This CDR3 contains 17 residues. V dropped 5 bases and J dropped 4; count of bases not matched to a gene: 11. Germline values: CDR1 DFQATT, CDR2 SNEGSKA (reference sequence). The CDR3 region has the DNA TGCAGTGCTGCGAACCGTAGACTAGCGGGAGGGCCAGATACGCAGTATTTT. It translates to CSAANRRLAGGPDTQYF.

Only a few counts were recorded for this clonotype. A much larger clone lies a single base off, so this may be a read error. The chain joins TRBV6-2 or TRBV6-3 to TRBJ2-1, with D possibly being TRBD1 (6 bases). V lost 8 bases and J 2 bases, leaving 16 bases between the germline ends. Germline V gene data show CDR1 as MNHEY and CDR2 as SVGEGT. This CDR3 has 15 amino acids. CDR3 region: CASAEAGVTYNEQFF. The CDR3 coding sequence is TGTGCCAGCGCCGAGGCAGGGGTAACCTACAATGAGCAGTTCTTC.

This clonotype was detected a few times. The chain carries TRBV6-1 and TRBJ2-5; possibly TRBD1 for D (6 bases). V shed 5 bases and J shed 4 bases, with 20 bases lying between them. Germline CDR1 is MNHNS and CDR2 is SASEGT. The CDR3 consists of 16 residues. CDR3 sequence: CASSYWGPGRGETQYF. Here the CDR3 DNA reads TGTGCCAGCAGTTATTGGGGGCCGGGCAGGGGAGAGACCCAGTACTTC.

This clonotype was seen many times. V usage is TRBV10-3 and J usage is TRBJ1-1; 7 nucleotides line up with TRBD1. The CDR3 is 13 amino acids. J was trimmed by 8 bases and V by 7 bases; bases with no gene match: 10. The germline V gene encodes CDR1 ENHRY and CDR2 SYGVKD. The CDR3 sequence is CAINFDREREAFF. CDR3 in DNA: TGTGCCATCAATTTCGACAGGGAGAGGGAAGCTTTCTTT.

As DNA, the CDR3 is TGTGCCAGCAGCTATGGGACTAGCGGGTCCAAAAACATTCAGTACTTC. This sequence encodes CASSYGTSGSKNIQYF. This chain links TRBV11-2 with TRBJ2-4; 12 nucleotides align to TRBD2. The CDR3 contains 16 residues. J lost 2 bases, V lost 4 bases, and 3 bases had no gene match. Per the germline V gene, CDR1 is SGHAT and CDR2 is FQNNGV.

This clonotype was observed a handful of times. This chain connects TRBV6-1 to TRBJ2-1; TRBD1 is a possible D gene (6 bases). CDR1 is MNHNS and CDR2 is SASEGT in the germline V gene. The V end lost 8 bases, the J end lost 8 bases, and 10 bases lay between the germline ends. The CDR3 has 11 amino acids. The CDR3 sequence: CASQQGYEQFF. The CDR3, as DNA: TGTGCCAGCCAGCAGGGGTATGAGCAGTTCTTC.

On this clonotype itself: Possible read error: a much larger clone is one base away. This chain uses TRBV5-1 with TRBJ1-2, with no clear D. The CDR3 loop spans 14 amino acids. Germline-derived CDR1 and CDR2 are SGHRS and YFSETQ. The V end was cut by 3 bases, the J end by 4 bases, with 13 bases between. The CDR3 spells CASSCTAGSYGYTF. The DNA for the CDR3 is TGCGCCAGCAGCTGTACCGCCGGTAGCTATGGCTACACCTTC.

This clonotype was counted between two and nine times. The V and J genes are TRBV5-4 and TRBJ2-2; the D call may be TRBD1 or TRBD2 (5 bases each). Germline assignment: CDR1 SGHNT and CDR2 YYREEE (reference sequence). Between the trimmed V and J ends, which lost 4 bases and 6 bases, there was a span of 10 bases. The CDR3 is made up of 13 amino acids. CDR3 in amino acids: CASSTRGAGELFF. The DNA of the CDR3 is TGTGCCAGCAGCACCCGAGGGGCCGGGGAGCTGTTTTTT. The variable domain in full, with the rest retrieved from reference TRBV5-4 and TRBJ2-2, is ETGVTQSPTHLIKTRGQQVTLRCSSQSGHNTVSWYQQALGQGPQFIFQYYREEENGRGNFPPRFSGLQFPNYSSELNVNALELDDSALYLCASSTRGAGELFFGEGSRLTVL.

This clonotype appeared a few times. In DNA, the CDR3 is TGTGCCAGCAGCTTAGAGGGGTTGAGGCAGGGGGCCTCTGAAGCTTTCTTT. This translates into CASSLEGLRQGASEAFF. V usage is TRBV7-9 and J usage is TRBJ1-1; 8 positions match TRBD1. This CDR3 is 17 amino acids long. Germline-derived CDR1 and CDR2 are SEHNR and FQNEAQ (reference sequence). V shed 1 base, J shed 6 bases, and the junction held 13 bases outside the gene matches.

The genes are TRBV4-2 and TRBJ1-2, with no clear D. Germline lookup yields CDR1 LGHNA and CDR2 YNFKEQ. This CDR3 is 13 amino acids long. The V end lost 0 bases, the J end lost 4 bases, and 6 bases lay between the germline ends. The DNA of the CDR3 is TGTGCCAGCAGCCAAGACCTTTCCTATGGCTACACCTTC. Residues: CASSQDLSYGYTF.

In this sample, this clonotype turned up many times. The genes are TRBV28 and TRBJ2-7; perhaps TRBD2 as D (6 bases). The CDR3 loop spans 15 amino acids. The V end was cut by 5 bases, the J end by 1 base, with 15 bases between. Germline V CDR1 and CDR2: MDHEN, SYDVKM. CDR3 bases: TGTGCCAGCAGTGTGGGACTGAGCCCTTCCTACGAGCAGTACTTC. Translation gives CASSVGLSPSYEQYF.

This clonotype was counted between two and nine times. V is TRBV7-8 and J is TRBJ2-3; TRBD2 agrees at 9 bases. With 4 bases clipped from V and 4 bases from J, the junction kept 9 bases outside the gene matches. CDR3 length equals 16 residues. Germline CDR1 is SGHVS and CDR2 is FQNEAQ. The chain's CDR3 is CASSWPSGVGSDTQYF. The CDR3 bases are TGTGCCAGCAGCTGGCCTAGCGGGGTTGGGTCAGATACGCAGTATTTT. Together with reference TRBV7-8 and TRBJ2-3, the CDR3 gives the full variable domain: GAGVSQSPRYKVAKRGQDVALRCDPISGHVSLFWYQQALGQGPEFLTYFQNEAQLDKSGLPSDRFFAERPEGSVSTLKIQRTQQEDSAVYLCASSWPSGVGSDTQYFGPGTRLTVL.

The table lists this clonotype with many counts. The rearrangement uses TRBV2 and TRBJ2-5; 7 nucleotides agree with TRBD1. Per germline, CDR1 SNHLY and CDR2 FYNNEI. The CDR3 contains 13 residues. Trimming took 5 bases from V and 4 from J; bases not matched to a gene: 4. Here the CDR3 DNA reads TGTGCCAGCAGTCCGGGACAGACAGAGACCCAGTACTTC. Protein: CASSPGQTETQYF.